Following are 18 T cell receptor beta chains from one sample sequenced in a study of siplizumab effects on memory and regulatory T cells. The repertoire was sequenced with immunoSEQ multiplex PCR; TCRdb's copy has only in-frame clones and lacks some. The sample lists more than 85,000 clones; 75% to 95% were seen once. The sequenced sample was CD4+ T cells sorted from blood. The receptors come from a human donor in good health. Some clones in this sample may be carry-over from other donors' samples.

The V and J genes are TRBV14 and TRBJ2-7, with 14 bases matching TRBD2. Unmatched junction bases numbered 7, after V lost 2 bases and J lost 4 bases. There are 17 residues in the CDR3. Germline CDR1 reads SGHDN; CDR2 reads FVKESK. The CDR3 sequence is CASSQSPGTSGSYEQYF. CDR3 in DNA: TGTGCCAGCAGCCAATCCCCGGGGACTAGCGGGAGTTACGAGCAGTACTTC. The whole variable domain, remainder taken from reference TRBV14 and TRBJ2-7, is EAGVTQFPSHSVIEKGQTVTLRCDPISGHDNLYWYRRVMGKEIKFLLHFVKESKQDESGMPNNRFLAERTGGTYSTLKVQPAELEDSGVYFCASSQSPGTSGSYEQYFGPGTRLTVT.

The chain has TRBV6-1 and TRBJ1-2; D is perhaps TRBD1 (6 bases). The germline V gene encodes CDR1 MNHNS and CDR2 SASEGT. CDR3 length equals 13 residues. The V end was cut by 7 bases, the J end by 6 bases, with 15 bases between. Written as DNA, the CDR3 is TGTGCCAGCATTCCACAGGGCGTCAATGGCTACACCTTC. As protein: CASIPQGVNGYTF.

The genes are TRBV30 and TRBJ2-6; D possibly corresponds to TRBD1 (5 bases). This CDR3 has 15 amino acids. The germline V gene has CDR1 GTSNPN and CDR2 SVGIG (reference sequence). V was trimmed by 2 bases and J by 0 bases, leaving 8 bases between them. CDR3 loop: CAWSQGNSGANVLTF. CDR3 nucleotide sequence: TGTGCCTGGAGTCAGGGAAACTCTGGGGCCAACGTCCTGACTTTC.

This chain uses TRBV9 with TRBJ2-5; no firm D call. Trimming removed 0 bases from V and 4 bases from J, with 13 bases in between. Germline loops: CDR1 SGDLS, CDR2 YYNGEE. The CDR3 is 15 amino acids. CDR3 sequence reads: CASSVVGRVRETQYF. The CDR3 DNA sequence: TGTGCCAGCAGCGTAGTAGGTAGGGTACGAGAGACCCAGTACTTC.

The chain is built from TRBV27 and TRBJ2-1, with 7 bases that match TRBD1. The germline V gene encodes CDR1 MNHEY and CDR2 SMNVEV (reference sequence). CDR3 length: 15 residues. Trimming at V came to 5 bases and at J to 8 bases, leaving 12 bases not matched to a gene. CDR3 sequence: CASSERDSLRDEQFF. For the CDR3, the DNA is TGTGCCAGCAGTGAGAGGGACAGTCTGCGGGATGAGCAGTTCTTC.

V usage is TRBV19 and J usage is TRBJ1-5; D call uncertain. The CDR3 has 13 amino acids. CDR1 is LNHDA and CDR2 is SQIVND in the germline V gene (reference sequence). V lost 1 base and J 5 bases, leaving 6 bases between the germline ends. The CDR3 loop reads CASSIAEDQPQHF. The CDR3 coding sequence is TGTGCCAGTAGTATAGCCGAGGATCAGCCCCAGCATTTT.

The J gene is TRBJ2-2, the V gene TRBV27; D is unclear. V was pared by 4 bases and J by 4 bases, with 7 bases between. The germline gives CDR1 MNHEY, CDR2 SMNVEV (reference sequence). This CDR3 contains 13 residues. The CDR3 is CASSSKGTGELFF. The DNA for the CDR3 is TGTGCCAGCAGTTCCAAGGGCACCGGGGAGCTGTTTTTT.

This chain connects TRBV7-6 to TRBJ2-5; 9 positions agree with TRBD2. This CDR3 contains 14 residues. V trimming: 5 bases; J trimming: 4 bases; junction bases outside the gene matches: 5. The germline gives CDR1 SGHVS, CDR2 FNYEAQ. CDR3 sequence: CASSLGLATETQYF. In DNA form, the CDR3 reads TGTGCCAGCAGCCTTGGACTAGCGACAGAGACCCAGTACTTC.

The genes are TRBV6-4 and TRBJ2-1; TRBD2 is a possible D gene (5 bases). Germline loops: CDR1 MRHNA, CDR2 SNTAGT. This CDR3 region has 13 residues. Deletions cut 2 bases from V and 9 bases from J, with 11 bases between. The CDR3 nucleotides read TGTGCCAGCAGTGACGACTATTACGGTGAGCAGTTCTTC. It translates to CASSDDYYGEQFF.

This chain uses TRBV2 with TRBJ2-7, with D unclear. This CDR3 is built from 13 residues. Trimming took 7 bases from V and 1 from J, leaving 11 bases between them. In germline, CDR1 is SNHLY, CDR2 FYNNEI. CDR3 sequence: CASTPSRSYEQYF. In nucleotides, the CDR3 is TGTGCCAGCACCCCTTCGAGATCCTACGAGCAGTACTTC.

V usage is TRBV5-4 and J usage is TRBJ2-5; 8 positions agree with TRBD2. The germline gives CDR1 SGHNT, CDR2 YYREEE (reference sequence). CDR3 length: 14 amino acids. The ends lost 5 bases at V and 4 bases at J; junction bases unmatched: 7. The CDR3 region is CASRESGSRETQYF. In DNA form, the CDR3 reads TGTGCCAGCAGGGAGAGCGGGAGCAGAGAGACCCAGTACTTC.

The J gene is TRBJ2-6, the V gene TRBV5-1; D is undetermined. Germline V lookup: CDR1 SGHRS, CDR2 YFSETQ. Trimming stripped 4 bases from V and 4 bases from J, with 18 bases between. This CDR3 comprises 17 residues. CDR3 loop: CASSNDGSLRGANVLTF. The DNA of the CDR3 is TGCGCCAGCAGCAACGACGGATCCCTTAGGGGGGCCAACGTCCTGACTTTC. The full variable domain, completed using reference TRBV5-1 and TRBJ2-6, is KAGVTQTPRYLIKTRGQQVTLSCSPISGHRSVSWYQQTPGQGLQFLFEYFSETQRNKGNFPGRFSGRQFSNSRSEMNVSTLELGDSALYLCASSNDGSLRGANVLTFGAGSRLTVL.

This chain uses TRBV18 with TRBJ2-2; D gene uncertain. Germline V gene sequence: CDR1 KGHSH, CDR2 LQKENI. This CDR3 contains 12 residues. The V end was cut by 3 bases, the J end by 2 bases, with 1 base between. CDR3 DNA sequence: TGTGCCAGCTCACCCAACACCGGGGAGCTGTTTTTT. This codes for CASSPNTGELFF.

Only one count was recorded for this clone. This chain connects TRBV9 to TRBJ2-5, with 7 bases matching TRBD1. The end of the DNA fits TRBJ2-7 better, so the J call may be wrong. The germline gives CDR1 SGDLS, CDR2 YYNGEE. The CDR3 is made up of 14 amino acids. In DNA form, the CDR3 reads TGTGCCAGCAGCGTGGAGACAGGGTCCTACGAGCAGTACTTC. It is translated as CASSVETGSYEQYF.

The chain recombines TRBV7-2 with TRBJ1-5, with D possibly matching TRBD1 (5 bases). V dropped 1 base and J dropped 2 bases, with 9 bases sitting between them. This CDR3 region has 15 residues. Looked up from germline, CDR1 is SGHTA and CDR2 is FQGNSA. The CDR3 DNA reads TGTGCCAGCAGCTTAGAACAGGAGGGCAATCAGCCCCAGCATTTT. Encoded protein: CASSLEQEGNQPQHF.

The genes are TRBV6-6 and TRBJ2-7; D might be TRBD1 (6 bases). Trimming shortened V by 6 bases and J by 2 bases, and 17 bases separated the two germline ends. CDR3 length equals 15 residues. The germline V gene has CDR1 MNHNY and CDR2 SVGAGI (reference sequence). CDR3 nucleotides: TGTGCCAGCAGGAGATCCCGGGACACCGCCTACGAGCAGTACTTC. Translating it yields CASRRSRDTAYEQYF.

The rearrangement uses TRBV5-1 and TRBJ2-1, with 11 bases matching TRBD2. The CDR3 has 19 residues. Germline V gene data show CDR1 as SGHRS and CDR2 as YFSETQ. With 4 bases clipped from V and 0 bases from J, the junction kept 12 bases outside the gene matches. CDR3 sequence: CASSPSAGLAEFSYNEQFF. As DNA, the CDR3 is TGCGCCAGCAGCCCCTCCGCGGGACTAGCGGAATTCTCCTACAATGAGCAGTTCTTC.

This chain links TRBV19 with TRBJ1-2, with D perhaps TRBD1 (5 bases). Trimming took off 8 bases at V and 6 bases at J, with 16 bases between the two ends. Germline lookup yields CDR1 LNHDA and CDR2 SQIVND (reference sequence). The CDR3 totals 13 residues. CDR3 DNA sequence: TGTGCCAGTCGACTGCCCGGGGGAGATGGCTACACCTTC. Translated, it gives CASRLPGGDGYTF.